This paragraph reports one T cell receptor (beta chain). Germline V CDR1 and CDR2: ENHRY, SYGVKD. V lost 10 bases to trimming and J lost 4 bases, with 19 bases between them. This CDR3 is 15 amino acids long. The sample comes from a study of T cells in Graves' hyperthyroidism and ophthalmopathy. Across the study: Any treatment followed the collection of peripheral blood at initial diagnosis.

Amplified TCR beta CDR3 regions came from RNA transcripts. First-round RT-PCR of the TCR CDR3 relied on the HTBI primer set. TCRdb independently ran MiXCR on the multiplex PCR reads; one entry per CDR3 protein. The data hold approximately 510,000 distinct CDR3 sequences, with about a fifth observed a single time. Newly diagnosed hyperthyroidism patients aged 18 to 65 years had disease lasting under 2 months. Uncontrolled infection, other autoimmune disease, pregnancy or lactation disqualified patients from enrolment. Based on clinical symptoms, serum thyroxine and TRAb, thyroid ultrasound and orbital computed tomography, diagnoses were reached.

The chain links TRBV10-3 to TRBJ2-2; no firm D call. The source is a man aged 18 to 35 with Graves' hyperthyroidism. Material: blood. The CDR3 bases are TGTGCCACTGGGCTTCGGGCGGCCCCCACCGGGGAGCTGTTTTTT. As protein: CATGLRAAPTGELFF.